The rows below give T cell receptor beta chains drawn from one sample of a study of Graves' ophthalmopathy and Graves' hyperthyroidism. TCRdb ran MiXCR on the multiplex PCR reads and lists one entry per CDR3 protein. The sample has approximately 1.2 million distinct CDR3 sequences; about two fifths are singletons. The sequenced sample consisted of peripheral blood or thyroid tissue (not recorded which). All receptors derive from an adult man with Graves' hyperthyroidism. Both conserved end residues are part of each CDR3. D genes are given only for firm matches. Where a row states a size, it is once, few, many or the class of an expanded clone; other rows omit it.

V: TRBV7-2; size: many; D: TRBD1; J: TRBJ1-6; CDR3: CASSLAFGTGSSPLHF; DNA: TGTGCCAGCAGCTTAGCGTTTGGGACAGGGAGTTCACCCCTCCACTTT
V: TRBV10-3; size: .; D: .; J: TRBJ1-5; CDR3: CASSQFNQPQHF; DNA: TGTGCCAGCTCGCAGTTTAATCAGCCCCAGCATTTT
V: TRBV24-1; size: few; D: TRBD2; J: TRBJ2-5; CDR3: CATSPGLAGGQETQYF; DNA: TGTGCCACCTCACCGGGACTAGCGGGGGGGCAAGAGACCCAGTACTTC
V: TRBV10-3; size: many; D: .; J: TRBJ1-3; CDR3: CAITGTPQEDSGNTIYF; DNA: TGTGCCATCACCGGGACTCCCCAAGAGGACTCTGGAAACACCATATATTTT
V: TRBV12-3/TRBV12-4; size: many; D: .; J: TRBJ2-5; CDR3: CASSGAEGVETQYF; DNA: TGTGCCAGCAGTGGGGCGGAGGGGGTCGAGACCCAGTACTTC
V: TRBV7-2; size: many; D: .; J: TRBJ2-5; CDR3: CASSLGQTQYF; DNA: TGTGCCAGCAGCTTGGGCCAGACCCAGTACTTC
V: TRBV2; size: many; D: .; J: TRBJ2-5; CDR3: CASSVHPQETQYF; DNA: TGTGCCAGCAGCGTACACCCCCAAGAGACCCAGTACTTC
V: TRBV6-5; size: many; D: .; J: TRBJ1-2; CDR3: CATTRANYGYTF; DNA: TGTGCCACCACGCGGGCTAACTATGGCTACACCTTC
V: TRBV4-3; size: once; D: .; J: TRBJ1-2; CDR3: CASSQGIGYGYTF; DNA: TGCGCCAGCAGCCAAGGCATAGGCTATGGCTACACCTTC
V: TRBV24-1; size: many; D: .; J: TRBJ2-2; CDR3: CATSDFPGELFF; DNA: TGTGCCACCAGTGATTTCCCCGGGGAGCTGTTTTTT
V: TRBV12-3/TRBV12-4; size: few; D: TRBD1; J: TRBJ1-4; CDR3: CASSRGGAREKLFF; DNA: TGTGCCAGCAGCCGAGGGGGCGCGCGTGAAAAACTGTTTTTT
V: TRBV24-1; size: .; D: .; J: TRBJ2-7; CDR3: CASRGFRPTVGYEQYF; DNA: TGTGCCAGCAGGGGCTTTAGGCCAACGGTAGGCTACGAGCAGTACTTC
V: TRBV7-6; size: many; D: .; J: TRBJ2-7; CDR3: CASSLGWRDTVPYEQYF; DNA: TGTGCCAGCAGCTTAGGCTGGCGGGACACCGTTCCCTACGAGCAGTACTTC
V: TRBV10-2; size: .; D: .; J: TRBJ1-1; CDR3: CAASIILTLPSPENTEAFF; DNA: TGCGCCGCCAGCATTATTCTAACTCTGCCCTCACCGGAGAACACTGAAGCTTTCTTT
V: TRBV15; size: few; D: .; J: TRBJ2-2; CDR3: CATSSPSRSGELFF; DNA: TGTGCCACCAGCAGCCCGTCTAGGTCAGGGGAGCTGTTTTTT
V: TRBV5-1; size: many; D: .; J: TRBJ2-6; CDR3: CASSLGDNVLTF; DNA: TGTGCCAGCAGCTTAGGGGACAACGTCCTGACTTTC
V: TRBV7-8; size: many; D: .; J: TRBJ1-3; CDR3: CASSLGVRSGNTIYF; DNA: TGTGCCAGCAGCTTAGGGGTCCGATCTGGAAACACCATATATTTT
V: TRBV5-1; size: .; D: TRBD1; J: TRBJ1-4; CDR3: CASSSKDRGVEKLFF; DNA: TGCGCCAGCAGCTCTAAGGACAGGGGAGTTGAAAAACTGTTTTTT
V: TRBV25-1; size: once; D: .; J: TRBJ1-1; CDR3: CASSEFPGQGMNTEAFF; DNA: TGTGCCAGCAGTGAATTCCCGGGGCAGGGGATGAACACTGAAGCTTTCTTT
V: TRBV6-5; size: .; D: .; J: TRBJ1-5; CDR3: CASSYSATVSSNQPQHF; DNA: TGTGCCAGCAGTTACTCGGCGACGGTCTCTAGCAATCAGCCCCAGCATTTT
V: TRBV20-1; size: .; D: .; J: TRBJ1-2; CDR3: CSASPTGRYGYTF; DNA: TGCAGTGCTAGTCCAACAGGGCGGTATGGCTACACCTTC
V: TRBV6-5; size: many; D: .; J: TRBJ2-2; CDR3: CASREGQNTGELFF; DNA: TGTGCCAGCAGGGAGGGACAGAACACCGGGGAGCTGTTTTTT
V: TRBV6-6; size: .; D: .; J: TRBJ2-7; CDR3: CASSYTRGRGVPYEQYF; DNA: TGTGCCAGCAGTTACACTCGGGGCAGGGGCGTTCCCTACGAGCAGTACTTC
V: TRBV12-3/TRBV12-4; size: few; D: TRBD2; J: TRBJ2-2; CDR3: CASRSGTSGAPGELFF; DNA: TGTGCCAGCAGATCCGGGACTAGCGGGGCCCCCGGGGAGCTGTTTTTT
V: TRBV29-1; size: few; D: TRBD1; J: TRBJ1-4; CDR3: CSSRRTGANEKLFF; DNA: TGCAGCAGTCGACGGACAGGGGCGAATGAAAAACTGTTTTTT
V: TRBV11-2; size: .; D: .; J: TRBJ2-7; CDR3: CASSLHSRLGNEQYF; DNA: TGTGCCAGCAGCTTGCATAGCAGGTTGGGTAACGAACAGTACTTC
V: TRBV7-2; size: .; D: .; J: TRBJ2-7; CDR3: CASSLVLLRIYEQYF; DNA: TGTGCCAGCAGCTTAGTCCTTTTGAGGATTTACGAGCAGTACTTC
V: TRBV2; size: .; D: .; J: TRBJ1-5; CDR3: CASSGESGRNQPQHF; DNA: TGTGCCAGCAGTGGGGAGTCAGGGCGCAATCAGCCCCAGCATTTT
V: TRBV7-2; size: .; D: .; J: TRBJ1-2; CDR3: CASSLVLQGYGHTF; DNA: TGTGCCAGCAGCTTAGTGTTACAGGGCTATGGCCACACCTTC
V: TRBV29-1; size: many; D: .; J: TRBJ2-7; CDR3: CSVGSGSSYEQYF; DNA: TGCAGCGTTGGTTCAGGGAGCTCCTACGAGCAGTACTTC
V: TRBV7-9; size: .; D: .; J: TRBJ1-1; CDR3: CASSLGGLDEAFF; DNA: TGTGCCAGCAGCTTGGGAGGGTTAGACGAAGCTTTCTTT
V: TRBV29-1; size: few; D: TRBD1; J: TRBJ2-5; CDR3: CSVKDRESETQYF; DNA: TGCAGCGTAAAGGACAGGGAGTCGGAGACCCAGTACTTC
V: TRBV10-3; size: .; D: .; J: TRBJ2-7; CDR3: CASSEDSPYERYF; DNA: TGTGCCAGCAGTGAAGACAGTCCCTACGAGCGGTACTTC
V: TRBV7-9; size: .; D: .; J: TRBJ1-4; CDR3: CASSPRAGINEKLFF; DNA: TGCGCCAGCAGCCCCCGGGCAGGGATCAATGAAAAACTGTTTTTT
V: TRBV10-3; size: many; D: .; J: TRBJ1-2; CDR3: CAISEVLGNGYTF; DNA: TGTGCCATCAGTGAAGTCCTTGGGAATGGCTACACCTTC
V: TRBV7-6; size: few; D: .; J: TRBJ2-7; CDR3: CASSLVSGYRGSSYEQYF; DNA: TGTGCCAGCAGCTTAGTATCGGGGTATCGGGGGAGCTCCTACGAGCAGTACTTC
V: TRBV10-3; size: .; D: .; J: TRBJ1-5; CDR3: CAISESGRASNQPQHF; DNA: TGTGCCATCAGTGAGTCAGGCAGGGCTAGCAATCAGCCCCAGCATTTT
V: TRBV27; size: .; D: TRBD1; J: TRBJ2-7; CDR3: CASRLVGTGSYEQYF; DNA: TGTGCCAGCCGTTTGGTGGGGACAGGGTCGTATGAGCAGTACTTC
V: TRBV2; size: .; D: TRBD2; J: TRBJ2-5; CDR3: CASSAGLAGEGETQYF; DNA: TGCGCCAGCAGTGCCGGACTAGCGGGGGAGGGAGAGACCCAGTACTTC
V: TRBV12-3/TRBV12-4; size: many; D: .; J: TRBJ1-5; CDR3: CASSWSADSNQPQHF; DNA: TGTGCCAGCAGTTGGAGCGCGGATAGCAATCAGCCCCAGCATTTT
V: TRBV30; size: .; D: .; J: TRBJ2-7; CDR3: CAWSVLQEDEQYF; DNA: TGTGCCTGGAGTGTATTGCAGGAAGACGAGCAGTACTTC
V: TRBV24-1; size: .; D: TRBD1; J: TRBJ1-5; CDR3: CATSTGVSNQPQHF; DNA: TGTGCCACGAGCACAGGGGTTAGCAATCAGCCCCAGCATTTT
V: TRBV24-1; size: .; D: .; J: TRBJ2-5; CDR3: CATSEWTNQPQYF; DNA: TGTGCCACCAGTGAGTGGACCAATCAGCCCCAGTACTTC
V: TRBV20-1; size: few; D: .; J: TRBJ1-5; CDR3: CSARGLVWQPQHF; DNA: TGCAGTGCTAGGGGCCTCGTCTGGCAGCCCCAGCATTTT
V: TRBV5-5; size: .; D: TRBD1; J: TRBJ2-7; CDR3: CASSLRTGNSEQYF; DNA: TGTGCCAGCAGCTTGCGGACAGGCAACTCAGAGCAGTACTTC